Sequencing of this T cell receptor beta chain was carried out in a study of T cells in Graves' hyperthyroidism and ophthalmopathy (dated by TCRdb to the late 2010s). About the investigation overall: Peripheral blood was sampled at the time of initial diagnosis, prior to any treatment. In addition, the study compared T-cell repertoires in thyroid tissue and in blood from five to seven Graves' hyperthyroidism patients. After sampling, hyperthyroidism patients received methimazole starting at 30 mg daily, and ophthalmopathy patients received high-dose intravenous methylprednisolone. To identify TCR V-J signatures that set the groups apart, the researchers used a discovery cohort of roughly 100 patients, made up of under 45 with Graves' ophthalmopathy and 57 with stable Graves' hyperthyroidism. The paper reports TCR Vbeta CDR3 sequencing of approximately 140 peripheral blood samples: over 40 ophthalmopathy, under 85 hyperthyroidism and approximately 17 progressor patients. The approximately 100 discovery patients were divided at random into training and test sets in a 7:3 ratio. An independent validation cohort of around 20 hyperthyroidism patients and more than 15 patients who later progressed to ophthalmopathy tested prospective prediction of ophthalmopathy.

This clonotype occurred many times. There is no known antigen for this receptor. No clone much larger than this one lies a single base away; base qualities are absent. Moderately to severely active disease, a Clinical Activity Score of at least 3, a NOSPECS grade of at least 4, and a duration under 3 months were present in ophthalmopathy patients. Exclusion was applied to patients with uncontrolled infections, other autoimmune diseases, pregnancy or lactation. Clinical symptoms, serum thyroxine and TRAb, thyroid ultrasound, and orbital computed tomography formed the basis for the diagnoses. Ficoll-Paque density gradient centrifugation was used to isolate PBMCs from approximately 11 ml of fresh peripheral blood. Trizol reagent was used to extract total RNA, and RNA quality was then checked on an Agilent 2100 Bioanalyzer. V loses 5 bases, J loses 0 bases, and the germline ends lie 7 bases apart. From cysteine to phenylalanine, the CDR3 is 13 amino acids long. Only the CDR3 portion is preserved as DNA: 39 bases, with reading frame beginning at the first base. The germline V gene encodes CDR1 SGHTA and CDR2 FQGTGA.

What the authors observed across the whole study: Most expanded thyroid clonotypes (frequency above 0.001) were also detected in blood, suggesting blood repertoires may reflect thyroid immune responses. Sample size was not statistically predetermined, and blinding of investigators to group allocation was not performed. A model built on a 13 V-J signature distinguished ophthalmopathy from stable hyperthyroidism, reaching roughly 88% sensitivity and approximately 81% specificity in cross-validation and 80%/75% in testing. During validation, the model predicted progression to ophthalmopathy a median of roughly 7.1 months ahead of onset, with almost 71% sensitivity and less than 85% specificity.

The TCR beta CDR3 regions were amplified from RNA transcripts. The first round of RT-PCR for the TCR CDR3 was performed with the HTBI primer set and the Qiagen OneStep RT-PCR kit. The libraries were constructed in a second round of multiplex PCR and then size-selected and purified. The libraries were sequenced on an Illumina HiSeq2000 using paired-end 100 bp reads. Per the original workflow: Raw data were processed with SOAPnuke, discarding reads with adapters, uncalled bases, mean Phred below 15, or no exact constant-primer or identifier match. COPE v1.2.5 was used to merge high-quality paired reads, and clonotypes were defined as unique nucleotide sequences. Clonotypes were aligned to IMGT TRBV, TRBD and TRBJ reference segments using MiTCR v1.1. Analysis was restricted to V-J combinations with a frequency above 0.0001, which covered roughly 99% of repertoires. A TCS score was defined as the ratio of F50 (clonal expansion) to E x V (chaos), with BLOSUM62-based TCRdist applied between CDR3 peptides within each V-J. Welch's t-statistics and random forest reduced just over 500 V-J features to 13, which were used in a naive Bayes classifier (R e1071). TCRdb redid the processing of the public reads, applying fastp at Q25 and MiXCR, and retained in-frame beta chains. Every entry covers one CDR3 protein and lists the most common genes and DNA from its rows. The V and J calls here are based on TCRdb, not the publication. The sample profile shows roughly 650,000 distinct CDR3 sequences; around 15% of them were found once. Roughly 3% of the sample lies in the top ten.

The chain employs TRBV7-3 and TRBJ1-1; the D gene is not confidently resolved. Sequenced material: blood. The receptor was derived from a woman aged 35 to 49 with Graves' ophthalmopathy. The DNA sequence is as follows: TGTGCCAGCAGCCGTCGATTGAACACTGAAGCTTTCTTT. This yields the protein CASSRRLNTEAFF.